This is a list of T cell receptor beta chains from one sample in a study of CD8 T cells in ankylosing spondylitis. TCRdb reanalysed the 5' RACE reads using MiXCR and keeps one entry per CDR3 protein. The sample consists of about 540,000 distinct CDR3 sequences, approximately 11% of them appearing once. Material: blood, either unsorted or a sorted T cell fraction (not recorded which). Source of these receptors: a male donor with ankylosing spondylitis. CDR3s include the opening cysteine and the closing phenylalanine or tryptophan. D genes are given only for firm matches. A row's size may be missing; if present it is once, few, many or a size class.

J: TRBJ2-6
V: TRBV20-1
D: .
size: few
CDR3: CSATEDLPSGANVLTF
DNA: TGCAGTGCTACCGAGGACCTCCCCTCTGGGGCCAACGTCCTGACTTTC

J: TRBJ2-7
V: TRBV29-1
D: .
size: .
CDR3: CSVVQGIYEQYF
DNA: TGCAGCGTGGTACAGGGTATCTACGAGCAGTACTTC

J: TRBJ2-1
V: TRBV5-1
D: TRBD2
size: few
CDR3: CASSLGGLVYNEQFF
DNA: TGCGCCAGCAGCTTGGGGGGACTAGTATACAATGAGCAGTTCTTC

J: TRBJ2-2
V: TRBV5-1
D: TRBD1
size: few
CDR3: CASSFLRGQGDTGELFF
DNA: TGCGCCAGCAGCTTCCTCAGAGGACAGGGGGACACCGGGGAGCTGTTTTTT

J: TRBJ2-5
V: TRBV2
D: TRBD2
size: .
CDR3: CASSVMGGLASGRETQYF
DNA: TGTGCCAGCAGTGTTATGGGGGGGCTAGCTAGCGGGAGAGAGACCCAGTACTTC

J: TRBJ2-5
V: TRBV5-1
D: .
size: few
CDR3: CASSLDGRGETQYF
DNA: TGCGCCAGCAGCTTGGACGGGCGAGGGGAGACCCAGTACTTC

J: TRBJ2-3
V: TRBV5-1
D: .
size: few
CDR3: CASSLDGSPSTDTQYF
DNA: TGCGCCAGCAGCTTGGATGGCAGCCCTAGCACAGATACGCAGTATTTT

J: TRBJ1-2
V: TRBV3-1
D: .
size: few
CDR3: CASSQGTGSRGYTF
DNA: TGTGCCAGCAGCCAAGGGACGGGTTCAAGAGGCTACACCTTC

J: TRBJ2-7
V: TRBV20-1
D: .
size: .
CDR3: CSAYRDYEQYF
DNA: TGCAGTGCCTACAGGGACTACGAGCAGTACTTC

J: TRBJ1-2
V: TRBV12-3/TRBV12-4
D: .
size: many
CDR3: CASSLAGSNGYTF
DNA: TGTGCCAGCAGTTTAGCGGGGTCAAATGGCTACACCTTC

J: TRBJ2-3
V: TRBV10-3
D: TRBD2
size: few
CDR3: CAISESIASGNPDTQYF
DNA: TGTGCCATCAGTGAGTCTATCGCTAGCGGGAACCCAGATACGCAGTATTTT

J: TRBJ1-5
V: TRBV6-5
D: .
size: .
CDR3: CASSYSPGQVSNQPQHF
DNA: TGTGCCAGCAGTTACTCCCCGGGGCAGGTTAGCAATCAGCCCCAGCATTTT

J: TRBJ1-1
V: TRBV14
D: .
size: many
CDR3: CASSPLGRGSDTEAFF
DNA: TGTGCCAGCAGCCCATTGGGGAGAGGGTCGGATACTGAAGCTTTCTTT

J: TRBJ2-1
V: TRBV12-3/TRBV12-4
D: TRBD1
size: many
CDR3: CASRPGGEYNEQFF
DNA: TGTGCCAGCAGACCAGGGGGCGAATACAATGAGCAGTTCTTC

J: TRBJ2-7
V: TRBV6-5
D: .
size: .
CDR3: CASSYSHLPLYEQYF
DNA: TGTGCCAGCAGTTACTCTCACCTCCCACTCTACGAGCAGTACTTC

J: TRBJ2-3
V: TRBV2
D: TRBD2
size: .
CDR3: CASGGLAGDADTQYF
DNA: TGTGCCAGCGGTGGGCTAGCGGGAGATGCAGATACGCAGTATTTT

J: TRBJ2-7
V: TRBV27
D: .
size: few
CDR3: CASRSQATYEQYF
DNA: TGTGCCAGCAGGTCTCAGGCGACCTACGAGCAGTACTTC

J: TRBJ1-2
V: TRBV30
D: .
size: .
CDR3: CAWSQLQRGYTF
DNA: TGTGCCTGGAGTCAATTACAGCGAGGCTACACCTTC

J: TRBJ2-1
V: TRBV7-9
D: .
size: few
CDR3: CASSTHFF
DNA: TGTGCCAGCAGCACGCACTTCTTC

J: TRBJ2-7
V: TRBV7-6
D: TRBD2
size: few
CDR3: CASSLSGLLGEQYF
DNA: TGTGCCAGCAGCTTATCGGGACTATTAGGAGAGCAGTACTTC

J: TRBJ2-1
V: TRBV12-3/TRBV12-4
D: TRBD1
size: .
CDR3: CASSYPGQHGEQFF
DNA: TGTGCCAGCAGTTATCCGGGACAGCACGGAGAGCAGTTCTTC

J: TRBJ1-5
V: TRBV12-3/TRBV12-4
D: .
size: .
CDR3: CASSLTYSGEPLEGPQHF
DNA: TGTGCCAGCAGCCTAACTTACTCAGGGGAACCCTTGGAAGGGCCCCAGCATTTT

J: TRBJ1-3
V: TRBV12-3/TRBV12-4
D: .
size: .
CDR3: CASSLWTEPHIYF
DNA: TGTGCCAGCAGTTTATGGACGGAACCCCACATATATTTT

J: TRBJ1-1
V: TRBV5-1
D: TRBD1
size: few
CDR3: CASGGTGNTEAFF
DNA: TGCGCCAGCGGCGGGACAGGGAACACTGAAGCTTTCTTT

J: TRBJ1-2
V: TRBV5-1
D: .
size: many
CDR3: CASSPGEQGYGYTF
DNA: TGCGCCAGCAGCCCCGGGGAGCAGGGCTATGGCTACACCTTC

J: TRBJ2-3
V: TRBV12-3/TRBV12-4
D: TRBD2
size: few
CDR3: CASSPLPGGGSSGDTDTQYF
DNA: TGTGCCAGCAGTCCCCTCCCCGGGGGAGGGTCTAGCGGAGATACAGATACGCAGTATTTT

J: TRBJ2-1
V: TRBV30
D: .
size: .
CDR3: CAWSMSYNEQFF
DNA: TGTGCCTGGAGTATGAGCTACAATGAGCAGTTCTTC

J: TRBJ2-3
V: TRBV3-1
D: .
size: .
CDR3: CASSQGGRGIDTQYF
DNA: TGTGCCAGCAGCCAAGGCGGACGGGGGATTGATACGCAGTATTTT

J: TRBJ2-1
V: TRBV4-2
D: .
size: few
CDR3: CASSQDAASSYNEQFF
DNA: TGTGCCAGCAGCCAAGATGCTGCGAGCTCCTACAATGAGCAGTTCTTC

J: TRBJ1-1
V: TRBV20-1
D: .
size: .
CDR3: CSASPLNKGGNTEAFF
DNA: TGCAGTGCTAGCCCTCTTAACAAGGGGGGGAACACTGAAGCTTTCTTT

J: TRBJ2-1
V: TRBV3-1
D: .
size: few
CDR3: CASSQDPFGASGNEQFF
DNA: TGTGCCAGCAGCCAAGATCCTTTTGGGGCTTCGGGCAATGAGCAGTTCTTC

J: TRBJ1-1
V: TRBV29-1
D: TRBD1
size: many
CDR3: CSVDWTGMNTEAFF
DNA: TGCAGCGTTGACTGGACAGGGATGAACACTGAAGCTTTCTTT

J: TRBJ1-2
V: TRBV4-1
D: .
size: .
CDR3: CASSQSQGQNYGYTF
DNA: TGCGCCAGCAGCCAATCCCAGGGCCAGAACTATGGCTACACCTTC

J: TRBJ1-6
V: TRBV7-9
D: TRBD1
size: .
CDR3: CASSIDRGDSPLHF
DNA: TGTGCCAGCAGCATAGACAGGGGGGATTCACCCCTCCACTTT

J: TRBJ2-1
V: TRBV11-3
D: .
size: .
CDR3: CASSLSGPTNNEQFF
DNA: TGTGCCAGCAGCTTATCCGGGCCCACCAACAATGAGCAGTTCTTC

J: TRBJ2-2
V: TRBV5-1
D: .
size: many
CDR3: CASSLDLNTGELFF
DNA: TGCGCCAGCAGCTTGGACCTCAACACCGGGGAGCTGTTTTTT

J: TRBJ2-3
V: TRBV10-1
D: TRBD2
size: .
CDR3: CASSAPPQREWADTQYF
DNA: TGCGCCAGCAGTGCCCCGCCCCAGCGGGAGTGGGCAGATACGCAGTATTTT

J: TRBJ2-3
V: TRBV25-1
D: .
size: few
CDR3: CASSDRGGADTQYF
DNA: TGTGCCAGCAGTGACCGAGGAGGAGCAGATACGCAGTATTTT

J: TRBJ1-2
V: TRBV5-5
D: .
size: few
CDR3: CASSWGMAEDGYTF
DNA: TGTGCCAGCAGCTGGGGGATGGCAGAAGATGGCTACACCTTC

J: TRBJ1-1
V: TRBV29-1
D: .
size: .
CDR3: CSVAFRDLNTEAFF
DNA: TGCAGCGTTGCCTTCCGGGATCTGAACACTGAAGCTTTCTTT

J: TRBJ2-7
V: TRBV12-3/TRBV12-4
D: TRBD2
size: few
CDR3: CASRLAGVGAEQYF
DNA: TGTGCCAGCAGGCTAGCGGGAGTAGGCGCCGAGCAGTACTTC

J: TRBJ2-1
V: TRBV11-2
D: .
size: few
CDR3: CASSGRTGTSASEQFF
DNA: TGTGCCAGCAGCGGTCGAACCGGGACTTCAGCCAGCGAGCAGTTCTTC

J: TRBJ2-1
V: TRBV9
D: .
size: .
CDR3: CASSVAGNNEQFF
DNA: TGTGCCAGCAGCGTAGCCGGGAACAATGAGCAGTTCTTC

J: TRBJ1-2
V: TRBV7-2
D: .
size: .
CDR3: CASSLDLTTYGYTF
DNA: TGTGCCAGCAGCTTAGACCTAACCACGTATGGCTACACCTTC

J: TRBJ2-5
V: TRBV5-1
D: TRBD2
size: few
CDR3: CASSPSRAGEETQYF
DNA: TGCGCCAGCAGCCCATCCCGCGCGGGAGAAGAGACCCAGTACTTC

J: TRBJ2-5
V: TRBV20-1
D: .
size: few
CDR3: CSAPGPGRRETQYF
DNA: TGCAGTGCCCCCGGGCCGGGCAGACGAGAGACCCAGTACTTC

J: TRBJ1-2
V: TRBV30
D: TRBD1
size: .
CDR3: CAWSFTGDYGYTF
DNA: TGTGCCTGGAGTTTTACAGGGGATTATGGCTACACCTTC

J: TRBJ1-3
V: TRBV9
D: TRBD1
size: .
CDR3: CASTRSRDSGNTIYF
DNA: TGTGCCAGCACCCGTTCCCGGGACAGCGGAAACACCATATATTTT

J: TRBJ2-3
V: TRBV12-3/TRBV12-4
D: TRBD2
size: .
CDR3: CASSSTSGPGTDTQYF
DNA: TGTGCCAGCAGTTCGACTAGCGGACCGGGCACAGATACGCAGTATTTT

J: TRBJ1-2
V: TRBV24-1
D: .
size: .
CDR3: CATSDRYPRGGYGYTF
DNA: TGTGCCACCAGTGATCGTTACCCGCGGGGAGGCTATGGCTACACCTTC

J: TRBJ1-2
V: TRBV29-1
D: TRBD1
size: few
CDR3: CSVDQTGGYGYTF
DNA: TGCAGCGTTGACCAGACAGGGGGCTATGGCTACACCTTC

J: TRBJ2-1
V: TRBV6-5
D: .
size: few
CDR3: CASSYGNGKYNEQFF
DNA: TGTGCCAGCAGCTATGGAAATGGAAAATACAATGAGCAGTTCTTC

J: TRBJ2-1
V: TRBV12-3/TRBV12-4
D: TRBD1
size: .
CDR3: CASSLSGTGAGYEQFF
DNA: TGTGCCAGCAGCCTTTCCGGGACAGGGGCTGGCTATGAGCAGTTCTTC

J: TRBJ2-7
V: TRBV7-8
D: .
size: .
CDR3: CASSLARGYYEQYF
DNA: TGTGCCAGCAGCTTAGCACGGGGATACTACGAGCAGTACTTC